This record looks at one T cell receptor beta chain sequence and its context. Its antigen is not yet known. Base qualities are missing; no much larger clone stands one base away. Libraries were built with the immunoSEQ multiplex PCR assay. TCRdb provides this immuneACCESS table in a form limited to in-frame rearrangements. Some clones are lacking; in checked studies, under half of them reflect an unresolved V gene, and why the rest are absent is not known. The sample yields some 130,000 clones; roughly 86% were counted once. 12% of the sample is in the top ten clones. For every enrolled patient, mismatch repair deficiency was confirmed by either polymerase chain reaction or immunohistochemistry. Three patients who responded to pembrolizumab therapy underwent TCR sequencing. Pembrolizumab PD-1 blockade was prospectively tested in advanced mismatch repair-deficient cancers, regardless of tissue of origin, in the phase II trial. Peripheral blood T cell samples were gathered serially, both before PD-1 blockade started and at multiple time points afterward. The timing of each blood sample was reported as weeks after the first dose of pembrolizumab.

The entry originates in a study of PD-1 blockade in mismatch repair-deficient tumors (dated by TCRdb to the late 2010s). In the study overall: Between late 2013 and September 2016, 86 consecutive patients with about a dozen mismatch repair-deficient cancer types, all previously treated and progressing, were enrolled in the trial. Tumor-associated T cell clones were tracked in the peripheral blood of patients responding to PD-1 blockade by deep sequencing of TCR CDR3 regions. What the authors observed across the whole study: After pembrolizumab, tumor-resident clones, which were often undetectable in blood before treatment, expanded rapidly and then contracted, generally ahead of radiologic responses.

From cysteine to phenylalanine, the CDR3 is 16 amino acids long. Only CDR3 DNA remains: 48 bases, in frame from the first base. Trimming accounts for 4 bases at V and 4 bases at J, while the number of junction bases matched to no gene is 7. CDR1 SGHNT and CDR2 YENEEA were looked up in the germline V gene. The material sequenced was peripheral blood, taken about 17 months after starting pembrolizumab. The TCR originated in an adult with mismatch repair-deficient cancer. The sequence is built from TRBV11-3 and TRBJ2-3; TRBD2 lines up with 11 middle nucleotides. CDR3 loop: CASSSRTSGLSDTQYF. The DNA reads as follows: TGTGCCAGCAGCTCGCGGACTAGCGGGTTGTCAGATACGCAGTATTTT.